The text below deals with one T cell receptor (beta chain). Germline V gives CDR1 SGHAT, CDR2 FQNNGV. The ends lost 5 bases at V and 6 bases at J; junction bases unmatched: 8. The CDR3 contains 16 residues. In Seattle, patients joined the study during active infection and were tracked longitudinally. TCRdb's copy holds only in-frame clones and misses some; the assay was immunoSEQ multiplex PCR. The sample includes about 270,000 clones, more than 85% of them seen just once. These data come from a study of blood T cell repertoires in COVID-19. Study summary: Samples came from the United States, Italy and Spain, spanning acute and convalescent COVID-19.

This TCR was sampled from a person under 35 with COVID-19, enrolled during active disease. The specimen was peripheral blood. V usage is TRBV11-2 and J usage is TRBJ2-7; 15 bases are a match to TRBD2. The CDR3 sequence: CASSDDWTSGRGEQYF. The CDR3 DNA is TGTGCCAGCAGCGACGACTGGACTAGCGGGAGGGGCGAGCAGTACTTC.